The clone carrying this T cell receptor (beta chain) was seen a handful of times. A clone one base away is much larger, so this may be a read error. The source of the sample is a study of neurological immune-mediated disorders. Each CDR3 protein is one row after TCRdb ran MiXCR on the 5' RACE reads. The repertoire consists of about 70,000 distinct CDR3 sequences, with approximately 4.6% occurring once and the leading ten covering about 2%. The sample comprised PBMCs. The receptor was isolated from a woman in her seventies with multiple sclerosis.

CDR3 coding DNA: TGTGCCATCAGTGAAGGATATAACTATGGCTACACCTTC. Protein product: CAISEGYNYGYTF. The chain couples TRBV10-3 to TRBJ1-2; D is undetermined. CDR3 length: 13 amino acids. Trimming removed 3 bases from V and 1 base from J, with 6 bases in between. Germline V gives CDR1 ENHRY, CDR2 SYGVKD.